This entry concerns a single T cell receptor (beta chain). Its cognate antigen has yet to be identified. No base qualities exist here, and no much larger clone lies one base off it. This record comes from a study of control samples from healthy donors and cancer patients (dated by TCRdb to 2018 to 2021). Library method: the immunoSEQ multiplex PCR assay. TCRdb provides this immuneACCESS table in a form limited to in-frame rearrangements. Some clones are lacking; in checked studies, under half of them reflect an unresolved V gene, and why the rest are absent is not known. This sample holds 100,000 to 150,000 clones; roughly 90% were observed only once. In total, the top ten clones hold less than 2.5% of the sample. What was sequenced was blood. This receptor was identified in a woman in her 50s in good health.

The base sequence is TGCGCCAGCAGTGAGTGGGGGGGTTCACCCCTCCACTTT. It translates as CASSEWGGSPLHF. The chain is made from TRBV10-1 and TRBJ1-6; TRBD1 is a possible D gene, resting on 5 matching bases. Including cysteine and phenylalanine, the CDR3 has 13 amino acids. CDR3 DNA is the only sequence kept; it has 39 bases, read in frame from the first base. Trimming costs V 1 base and J 9 bases, and their ends lie 7 bases apart. The germline V gene (reference sequence) yields WNHNN for CDR1 and SYGVQD for CDR2.